This T cell receptor beta chain was found in a study of shared clonotypes between healthy human individuals. Study in general: For every donor, three CD4 naive, three CD4 memory, two CD8 naive and one CD8 memory plates were used. Study-wide findings and caveats: Memory subsets generally showed lower estimated richness than naive subsets.

Running of the assay took place at deep level. Sequencing used immunoSEQ multiplex PCR; TCRdb keeps in-frame clones, though not all of them. The top ten hold around 0.33% of the sample, which has more than 1,200,000 clones, around 98.5% seen once. The length of the CDR3 is 15 residues. V was shortened by 5 bases and J by 0 bases, with 13 bases between the two germline ends. The germline CDR1 and CDR2 sequences are SGHTA and FQGTGA. Remarks on this clone: Its antigen is currently unknown.

The receptor's source is a man aged 30-40 years in good health. The rearrangement joins TRBV7-3 to TRBJ1-1; tentatively, D is TRBD1 (5 bases). Sequencing input: naive CD4+ T cells sorted from blood. Subset given: CD45RA+ positively selected. CDR3 bases: TGTGCCAGCAGCGCAAACCGGGGCATGAACACTGAAGCTTTCTTT. It codes for CASSANRGMNTEAFF.